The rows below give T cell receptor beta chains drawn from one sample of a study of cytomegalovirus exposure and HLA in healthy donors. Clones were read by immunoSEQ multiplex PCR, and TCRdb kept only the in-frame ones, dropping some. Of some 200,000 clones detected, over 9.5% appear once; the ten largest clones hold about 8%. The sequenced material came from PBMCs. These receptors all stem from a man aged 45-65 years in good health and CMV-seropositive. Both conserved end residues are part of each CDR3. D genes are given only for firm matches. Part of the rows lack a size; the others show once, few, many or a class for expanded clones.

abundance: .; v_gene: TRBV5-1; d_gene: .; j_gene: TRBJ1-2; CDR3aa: CASSPGQPYGYTF; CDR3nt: TGCGCCAGCAGCCCCGGACAGCCCTATGGCTACACCTTC
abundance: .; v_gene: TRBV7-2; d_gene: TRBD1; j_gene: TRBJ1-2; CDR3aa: CASSLTGNNYGYTF; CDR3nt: TGTGCCAGCAGTCTGACAGGGAATAACTATGGCTACACCTTC
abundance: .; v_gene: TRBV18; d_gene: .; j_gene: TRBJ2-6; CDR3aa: CASSPRTAGANVLTF; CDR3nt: TGTGCCAGCTCACCACGGACAGCTGGGGCCAACGTCCTGACTTTC
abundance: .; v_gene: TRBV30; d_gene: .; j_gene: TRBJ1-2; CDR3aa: CAWKRAYGGPDYGYTF; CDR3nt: TGTGCCTGGAAGAGGGCGTACGGGGGGCCTGACTATGGCTACACCTTC
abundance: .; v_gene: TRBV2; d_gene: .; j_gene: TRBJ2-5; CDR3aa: CASSTPRPDQETQYF; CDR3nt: TGTGCCAGCAGTACCCCGCGGCCTGATCAAGAGACCCAGTACTTC
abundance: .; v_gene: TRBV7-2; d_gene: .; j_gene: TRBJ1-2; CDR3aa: CASSSYPQGYTF; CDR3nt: TGTGCCAGCAGCTCCTACCCCCAAGGCTACACCTTC
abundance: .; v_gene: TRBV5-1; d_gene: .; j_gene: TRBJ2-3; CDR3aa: CASRPGGTDTQYF; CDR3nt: TGCGCCAGCAGGCCAGGAGGAACAGATACGCAGTATTTT
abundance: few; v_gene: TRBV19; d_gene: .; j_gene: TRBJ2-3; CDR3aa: CASSMRVPPDTQYF; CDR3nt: TGTGCCAGTAGTATGAGGGTGCCCCCCGATACGCAGTATTTT
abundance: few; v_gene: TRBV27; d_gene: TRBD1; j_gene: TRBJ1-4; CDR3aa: CASSFSGTGRNEKLFF; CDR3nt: TGTGCCAGCAGTTTCTCCGGGACAGGGAGAAATGAAAAACTGTTTTTT
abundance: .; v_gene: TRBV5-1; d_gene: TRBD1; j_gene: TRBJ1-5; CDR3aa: CASSKGTGNQPQHF; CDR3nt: TGCGCCAGCAGCAAAGGGACAGGGAATCAGCCCCAGCATTTT
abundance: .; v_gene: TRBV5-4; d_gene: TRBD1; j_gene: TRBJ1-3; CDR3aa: CASSLDGTATGNTIYF; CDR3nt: TGTGCCAGCAGCTTAGACGGGACAGCCACTGGAAACACCATATATTTT
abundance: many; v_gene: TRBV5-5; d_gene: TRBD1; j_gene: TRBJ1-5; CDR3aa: CASSLAFGTGLQPQHF; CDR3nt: TGTGCCAGCAGCTTGGCGTTCGGGACAGGGTTACAGCCCCAGCATTTT
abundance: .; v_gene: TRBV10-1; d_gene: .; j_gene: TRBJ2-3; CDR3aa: CASSLTSTDTQYF; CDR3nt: TGCGCCAGCAGTTTAACTAGCACAGATACGCAGTATTTT
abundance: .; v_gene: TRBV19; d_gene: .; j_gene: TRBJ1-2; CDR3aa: CATQSGHTLGGYTF; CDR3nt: TGTGCCACCCAATCAGGACACACCCTCGGGGGCTACACCTTC
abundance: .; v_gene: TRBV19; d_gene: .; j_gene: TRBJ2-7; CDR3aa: CASSSETPYEQYF; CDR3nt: TGTGCCAGTTCTTCCGAGACACCCTACGAGCAGTACTTC
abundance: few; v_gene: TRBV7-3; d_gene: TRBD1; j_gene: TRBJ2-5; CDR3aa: CASSSQGQGLETQYF; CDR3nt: TGTGCCAGCAGCTCCCAGGGACAGGGTTTGGAGACCCAGTACTTC
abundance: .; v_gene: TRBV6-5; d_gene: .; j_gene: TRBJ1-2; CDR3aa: CASSHKTNYGYTF; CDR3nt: TGTGCCAGCAGTCACAAGACTAACTATGGCTACACCTTC
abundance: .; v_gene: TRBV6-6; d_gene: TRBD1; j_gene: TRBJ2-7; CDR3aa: CASSVSDRELTLNF; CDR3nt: TGTGCCAGCAGCGTTTCAGACAGGGAGCTGACTCTAAATTTC
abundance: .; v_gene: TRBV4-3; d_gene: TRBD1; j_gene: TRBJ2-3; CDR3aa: CASSQWTGGNTDTQYF; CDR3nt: TGCGCCAGCAGCCAATGGACAGGCGGAAACACAGATACGCAGTATTTT
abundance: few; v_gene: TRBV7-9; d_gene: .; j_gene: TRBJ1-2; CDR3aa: CASSLTGGSRGYTF; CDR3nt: TGTGCCAGCAGCTTAACGGGGGGCTCGAGGGGCTACACCTTC
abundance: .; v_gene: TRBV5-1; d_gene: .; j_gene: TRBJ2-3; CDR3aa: CASSLKAGTDTQYF; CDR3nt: TGCGCCAGCAGCTTAAAGGCGGGGACAGATACGCAGTATTTT
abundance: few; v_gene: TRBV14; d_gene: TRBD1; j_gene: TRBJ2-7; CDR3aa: CASSQDLVGTGGSYEQYF; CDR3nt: TGTGCCAGCAGCCAAGATCTCGTCGGGACAGGGGGATCCTACGAGCAGTACTTC
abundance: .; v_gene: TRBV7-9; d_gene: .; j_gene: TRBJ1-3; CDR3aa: CASSFNNPGNTIYF; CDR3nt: TGTGCCAGCAGCTTCAACAATCCGGGAAACACCATATATTTT
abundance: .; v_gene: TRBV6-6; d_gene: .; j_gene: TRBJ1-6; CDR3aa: CASSYSGGAYSPLHF; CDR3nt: TGTGCCAGCAGTTACTCGGGGGGGGCATATTCACCCCTCCACTTT
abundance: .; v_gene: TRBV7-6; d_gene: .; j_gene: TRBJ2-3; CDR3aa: CASSLGVQGTDTQYF; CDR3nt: TGTGCCAGCAGCCTAGGAGTCCAGGGCACAGATACGCAGTATTTT
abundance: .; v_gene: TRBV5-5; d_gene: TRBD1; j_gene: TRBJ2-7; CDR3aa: CASPPGAPTGTDSSYEQYF; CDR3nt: TGTGCCAGCCCTCCGGGCGCCCCTACTGGGACAGACTCCTCCTACGAGCAGTACTTC
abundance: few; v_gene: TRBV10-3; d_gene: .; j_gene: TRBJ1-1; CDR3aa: CAISDFPVNTEAFF; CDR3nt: TGTGCCATCAGTGATTTCCCAGTGAACACTGAAGCTTTCTTT
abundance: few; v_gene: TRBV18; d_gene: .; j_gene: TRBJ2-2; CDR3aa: CASSRQLRQANTGELFF; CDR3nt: TGTGCCAGCTCACGCCAACTTCGACAGGCGAACACCGGGGAGCTGTTTTTT
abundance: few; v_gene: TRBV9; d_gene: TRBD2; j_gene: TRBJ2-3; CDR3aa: CASSVAGGGFMDTQYF; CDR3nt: TGTGCCAGCAGCGTTGCGGGGGGCGGGTTTATGGATACGCAGTATTTT
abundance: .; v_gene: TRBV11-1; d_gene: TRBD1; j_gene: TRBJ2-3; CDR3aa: CASSLESYDRVTDTQYF; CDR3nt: TGTGCCAGCAGCTTAGAATCCTACGACAGGGTAACAGATACGCAGTATTTT
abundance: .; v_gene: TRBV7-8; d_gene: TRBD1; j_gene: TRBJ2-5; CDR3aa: CASSPGTGGETQYF; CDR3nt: TGTGCCAGCAGCCCCGGGACAGGGGGAGAGACCCAGTACTTC
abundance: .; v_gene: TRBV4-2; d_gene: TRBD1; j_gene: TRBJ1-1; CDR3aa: CASSLTGGDTEAFF; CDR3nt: TGTGCCAGCAGCCTTACAGGGGGAGACACTGAAGCTTTCTTT
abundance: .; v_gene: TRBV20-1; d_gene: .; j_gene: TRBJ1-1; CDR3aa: CSAHDQRGAFF; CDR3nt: TGCAGTGCCCACGACCAACGGGGAGCTTTCTTT
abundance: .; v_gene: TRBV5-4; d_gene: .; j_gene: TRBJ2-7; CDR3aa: CASRERGFYEQYF; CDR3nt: TGTGCCAGCAGGGAAAGGGGTTTTTACGAGCAGTACTTC
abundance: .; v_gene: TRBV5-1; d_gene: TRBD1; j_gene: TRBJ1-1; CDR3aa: CASSPGPGQGRRAGTEAFF; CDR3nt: TGCGCCAGCAGCCCTGGCCCCGGACAGGGTAGGAGGGCGGGGACTGAAGCTTTCTTT